This T cell receptor beta chain was observed in a study of T cell repertoires in cytomegalovirus infection. The wider study: An indication of both CMV infection and matching HLA type came from public TCR beta signatures. Study-wide points: The study identified carriers of CMV plus the relevant HLA from cumulative public TCR beta family frequency. HLA-C-restricted, CMV-specific TCR beta clonotypes were dominant ex vivo.

Germline trimming cut 5 bases from V and 3 bases from J; bases unmatched to any gene: 8. The CDR3 covers 15 residues. Germline values: CDR1 SEHNR, CDR2 FQNEAQ (reference sequence). MiXCR, run by TCRdb on the reads, gives a single entry per CDR3 protein. The sample has about 160,000 distinct CDR3 sequences, 20% to 25% seen once. As concerns this clonotype: Its antigen is unidentified.

The rearrangement links TRBV7-9 to TRBJ2-7; 9 bases are shared with TRBD1. Sequenced here: CD8+ T cells from cultured PBMCs, sampled from culture after CMV antigen stimulation. The clonotype originates from a human donor in good health (CMV status not recorded). Some clones in this sample may be carry-over from other donors' samples. The CDR3: CASSPTGTGNYEQYF. CDR3 in DNA: TGTGCCAGCAGCCCCACCGGGACAGGGAACTACGAGCAGTACTTC.